The 31 T cell receptor beta chains presented below share a single source sample, sequenced in a study of blood T cell repertoires in COVID-19. Sequenced by immunoSEQ multiplex PCR; TCRdb stores in-frame clones only, minus some. The sample contains more than 100,000 clones, about nine tenths of which appear only once. Sequenced material: peripheral blood. These receptors all come from a man aged 35-49 years with acute or convalescent COVID-19.

The chain carries TRBV7-8 and TRBJ1-1; D possibly corresponds to TRBD1 (5 bases). V was clipped by 4 bases and J by 0 bases, with 15 bases between them. The CDR3 totals 16 residues. Germline CDR1 and CDR2: SGHVS and FQNEAQ. The CDR3 nucleotides are TGTGCCAGCAGCTCACGACAGAGACTTATGAACACTGAAGCTTTCTTT. It yields the protein CASSSRQRLMNTEAFF.

The chain recombines TRBV9 with TRBJ2-5; possible D gene TRBD2, 6 bases. Germline CDR1 reads SGDLS; CDR2 reads YYNGEE. V lost 4 bases to trimming and J lost 4 bases, with 17 bases between them. The CDR3 is made up of 15 amino acids. The CDR3 DNA sequence: TGTGCCAGCAGCCCCCTCGGGGGAAATCGAGAGACCCAGTACTTC. This encodes CASSPLGGNRETQYF. The entire variable domain, with the rest obtained from reference TRBV9 and TRBJ2-5, is as follows: DSGVTQTPKHLITATGQRVTLRCSPRSGDLSVYWYQQSLDQGLQFLIQYYNGEERAKGNILERFSAQQFPDLHSELNLSSLELGDSALYFCASSPLGGNRETQYFGPGTRLLVL.

In DNA form, the CDR3 reads TGCGCCAGCAGCTCGACAGGGGGGTCCTACAATGAGCAGTTCTTC. Residues: CASSSTGGSYNEQFF. The V and J genes are TRBV5-1 and TRBJ2-1; 9 bases are a match to TRBD1. The junction had 2 bases not matched to a gene; V was cut back by 3 bases and J by 1 base. The CDR3 totals 15 residues. CDR1 is SGHRS, CDR2 YFSETQ, per germline.

The V and J genes are TRBV7-6 and TRBJ1-1; D gene uncertain. Germline CDR1 is SGHVS and CDR2 is FNYEAQ. CDR3 size: 13 residues. Between the trimmed V and J ends, which lost 5 bases and 11 bases, there was a span of 18 bases. CDR3 bases: TGTGCCAGCAGCCCGGGTCCCGATAGAGTGGCTTTCTTT. Its translation is CASSPGPDRVAFF. Full variable domain (missing parts from reference TRBV7-6 and TRBJ1-1): GAGVSQSPRYKVTKRGQDVALRCDPISGHVSLYWYRQALGQGPEFLTYFNYEAQQDKSGLPNDRFSAERPEGSISTLTIQRTEQRDSAMYRCASSPGPDRVAFFGQGTRLTVV.

This clone has just one count. V gene TRBV7-8 combines with J gene TRBJ1-4, with 7 bases that match TRBD1. Germline values: CDR1 SGHVS, CDR2 FQNEAQ. The CDR3 is made up of 18 amino acids. After removal of 1 base from V and 2 bases from J, the junction contained 10 bases not matched to a gene. The CDR3 sequence: CASSLDPGGYVTNEKLFF. For the CDR3, the DNA is TGTGCCAGCAGCTTAGATCCAGGGGGATACGTCACTAATGAAAAACTGTTTTTT.

This clone was counted a few times. The chain couples TRBV10-2 to TRBJ2-7; 7 bases align to TRBD1. V shed 2 bases, J shed 0 bases, and the junction held 4 bases outside the gene matches. Germline lookup yields CDR1 WSHSY and CDR2 SAAADI. This CDR3 has 15 amino acids. The CDR3 DNA follows: TGCGCCAGCAGTGAGCCCGGGACAGTCTCCTACGAGCAGTACTTC. Protein product: CASSEPGTVSYEQYF.

This clone was observed a few times. The chain has TRBV30 and TRBJ1-2; 9 nucleotides agree with TRBD1. CDR1 is GTSNPN, CDR2 SVGIG, per germline (reference sequence). The V and J ends lost 7 bases and 7 bases, in that order; junction bases with no gene match: 7. CDR3 length: 12 amino acids. The CDR3 nucleotides read TGTGCCTTGACAGGGGGTCTGTTTGGCTACACCTTC. Protein: CALTGGLFGYTF.

This clone was found once. The rearrangement uses TRBV18 and TRBJ2-2, with D hard to call. Trimming left V 3 bases short and J 8 bases short, with 4 bases between. The germline CDR1 and CDR2 sequences are KGHSH and LQKENI. This CDR3 is built from 11 residues. The CDR3 here is CASSPEGELFF. CDR3 DNA sequence: TGTGCCAGCTCACCCGAGGGGGAGCTGTTTTTT.

The V and J genes are TRBV19 and TRBJ2-7, with 7 positions matching TRBD1. Per the germline V gene, CDR1 is LNHDA and CDR2 is SQIVND (reference sequence). CDR3 length equals 15 residues. Germline trimming cut 4 bases from V and 4 bases from J; bases unmatched to any gene: 10. The CDR3 reads CASSKGTEVTYEQYF. CDR3 nucleotide sequence: TGTGCCAGTAGTAAAGGGACAGAAGTGACTTACGAGCAGTACTTC.

This rearrangement joins TRBV19 to TRBJ1-5; D not resolved. Germline V lookup: CDR1 LNHDA, CDR2 SQIVND (reference sequence). V was clipped by 1 base and J by 6 bases, with 7 bases between them. The CDR3 is made up of 13 amino acids. CDR3 in DNA: TGTGCCAGTAGTATAGCGACAAGTCAGCCCCAGCATTTT. This sequence encodes CASSIATSQPQHF.

This clone occurred once. The chain uses TRBV7-8 and TRBJ2-3; possible D gene TRBD2, 5 bases. Deletions cut 5 bases from V and 1 base from J, with 16 bases between. The CDR3 has 16 residues. Germline assignment: CDR1 SGHVS and CDR2 FQNEAQ. CDR3 DNA sequence: TGTGCCAGCAGCCTTAAGGACTCCGGGGGCACAGATACGCAGTATTTT. Protein sequence: CASSLKDSGGTDTQYF.

This clone has ten or more counts. This rearrangement joins TRBV2 to TRBJ1-5; 7 bases are a match to TRBD1. J lost 3 bases, V lost 6 bases, and 5 bases had no gene match. Germline CDR1 reads SNHLY; CDR2 reads FYNNEI. The CDR3 sequence is 14 residues long. The CDR3 sequence: CASSVQGNNQPQHF. The DNA of the CDR3 is TGTGCCAGCAGCGTACAGGGGAACAATCAGCCCCAGCATTTT.

A few counts support this clone. V and J are TRBV11-2 and TRBJ1-1; D is unresolved. With 1 base removed from V and 0 bases from J, the gap between germline ends came to 12 bases. Germline loops: CDR1 SGHAT, CDR2 FQNNGV. This CDR3 is built from 16 residues. CDR3 in DNA: TGTGCCAGCAGCTTAGGGGTGGGCAGCATGAACACTGAAGCTTTCTTT. Translating it yields CASSLGVGSMNTEAFF.

The chain employs TRBV12-5 and TRBJ1-1; D is possibly TRBD1 (5 bases). CDR1 and CDR2 from the germline V gene are LGHNT and FRNRAP. CDR3 length equals 21 residues. The V end lost 5 bases, the J end lost 5 bases, and 36 bases lay between the germline ends. CDR3 bases: TGTGCTAGTGGTCTGCTGGAGCCTCGGGGGATGGAAGGTTTTTATGTAACTGAAGCTTTCTTT. Residues: CASGLLEPRGMEGFYVTEAFF.

A remark on this clone: Other DNA sequences within the sample encode an identical CDR3. This chain uses TRBV12-3 or TRBV12-4 with TRBJ1-4; no reliable D call. This CDR3 has 11 amino acids. Trimming removed 3 bases from V and 8 bases from J, with 4 bases in between. The CDR3 here is CASSFSEKLFF. The CDR3 DNA reads as TGTGCCAGCAGTTTTTCGGAAAAACTGTTTTTT.

This chain connects TRBV4-1 to TRBJ2-7; D remains unclear. V was shortened by 0 bases and J by 2 bases, with 5 bases between the two germline ends. This CDR3 is built from 13 residues. Germline V gene data show CDR1 as MGHRA and CDR2 as YSYEKL. For the CDR3, the DNA is TGCGCCAGCAGCCAAGACAGAACCTACGAGCAGTACTTC. It specifies CASSQDRTYEQYF.

This chain joins TRBV5-1 and TRBJ2-2, with TRBD2 identical over 8 bases. This CDR3 is built from 18 residues. V was clipped by 0 bases and J by 3 bases; unmatched bases: 10. The V gene's germline CDR1 is SGHRS and CDR2 YFSETQ. Written as DNA, the CDR3 is TGCGCCAGCAGCTTGGCCGCAGCCAGCGGGAGCTACACCGGGGAGCTGTTTTTT. Translating gives CASSLAAASGSYTGELFF. Full variable domain (rest looked up from reference TRBV5-1 and TRBJ2-2): KAGVTQTPRYLIKTRGQQVTLSCSPISGHRSVSWYQQTPGQGLQFLFEYFSETQRNKGNFPGRFSGRQFSNSRSEMNVSTLELGDSALYLCASSLAAASGSYTGELFFGEGSRLTVL.

This rearrangement joins TRBV30 to TRBJ1-1, with a weak D call TRBD1 (5 bases). Germline loops: CDR1 GTSNPN, CDR2 SVGIG (reference sequence). Trimming took off 4 bases at V and 6 bases at J, with 21 bases between the two ends. The CDR3 extends over 15 amino acids. DNA of the CDR3: TGTGCCTGGACCGAGGGACTCGCGGTTTTATCTGAAGCTTTCTTT. This encodes CAWTEGLAVLSEAFF. The full variable domain, with the rest looked up from reference TRBV30 and TRBJ1-1, is SQTIHQWPATLVQPVGSPLSLECTVEGTSNPNLYWYRQAAGRGLQLLFYSVGIGQISSEVPQNLSASRPQDRQFILSSKKLLLSDSGFYLCAWTEGLAVLSEAFFGQGTRLTVV.

The CDR3 DNA reads TGTGCCAGTAGTATCGCGATAGGGGCAGATCAGCCCCAGCATTTT. It specifies CASSIAIGADQPQHF. The J gene is TRBJ1-5, the V gene TRBV19, with D possibly being TRBD1 (5 bases). Germline V lookup: CDR1 LNHDA, CDR2 SQIVND (reference sequence). This CDR3 spans 15 amino acids. V was trimmed by 3 bases and J by 5 bases, leaving 14 bases between them.

V is TRBV7-2 and J is TRBJ2-7, with 8 bases aligning to TRBD2. Per the germline V gene, CDR1 is SGHTA and CDR2 is FQGNSA. V trimming: 5 bases; J trimming: 2 bases; junction bases outside the gene matches: 5. The CDR3 totals 14 residues. The CDR3 nucleotides are TGTGCCAGCAGCATTAAGGGACTAGCCTACGAGCAGTACTTC. Protein: CASSIKGLAYEQYF.

V and J are TRBV11-2 and TRBJ1-2, with 8 bases fitting TRBD1. The CDR3 has 14 amino acids. The germline CDR1 and CDR2 sequences are SGHAT and FQNNGV. V dropped 7 bases and J dropped 3; count of bases not matched to a gene: 7. CDR3 sequence (DNA): TGTGCCAGCACTCCCGGGACAGGCTACTATGGCTACACCTTC. Amino acid sequence: CASTPGTGYYGYTF.

The chain is built from TRBV7-2 and TRBJ1-6, with 11 bases lining up with TRBD1. CDR1 and CDR2 from the germline V gene are SGHTA and FQGNSA. With 1 base clipped from V and 9 bases from J, the junction kept 2 bases outside the gene matches. This CDR3 has 15 amino acids. CDR3 loop: CASSLDGTGGSPLHF. CDR3 nucleotides: TGTGCCAGCAGCTTAGATGGGACAGGGGGTTCACCCCTCCACTTT.

The rearrangement joins TRBV5-1 to TRBJ2-1; the match to TRBD2 covers 9 bases. The CDR3 consists of 15 residues. CDR1 and CDR2 from the germline V gene are SGHRS and YFSETQ. V was pared by 0 bases and J by 5 bases, with 3 bases of the junction left unmatched. The CDR3 DNA follows: TGCGCCAGCAGCTTGGAAGCGGGGGGACACAATGAGCAGTTCTTC. Translated, it gives CASSLEAGGHNEQFF.

This clone has a single count. The chain links TRBV7-2 to TRBJ2-4; D remains ambiguous. V was trimmed by 2 bases and J by 8 bases, leaving 10 bases between them. The germline V gene encodes CDR1 SGHTA and CDR2 FQGNSA. The CDR3 runs to 13 residues. The CDR3 sequence: CASSLQTTYIQYF. The DNA for the CDR3 is TGTGCCAGCAGCTTACAGACAACGTACATTCAGTACTTC.

CDR3 sequence: CASSSSSGNTIYF. CDR3 DNA sequence: TGTGCCAGCAGCTCTAGCTCTGGAAACACCATATATTTT. This chain connects TRBV27 to TRBJ1-3, with D unclear. The CDR3 consists of 13 residues. Trimming left V 6 bases short and J 0 bases short, with 6 bases between. Germline-derived CDR1 and CDR2 are MNHEY and SMNVEV (reference sequence).

The rearrangement links TRBV3-1 (or the pseudogene TRBV3-2) to TRBJ2-3; no definite D call. V was pared by 2 bases and J by 4 bases, with 10 bases between. CDR1 and CDR2 from the germline V gene are LGHDT and YNNKEL (reference sequence). This CDR3 is 14 amino acids long. CDR3 region: CASSQLELPDTQYF. CDR3 sequence (DNA): TGTGCCAGCAGCCAATTAGAGCTCCCAGATACGCAGTATTTT.

The chain recombines TRBV27 with TRBJ2-1; 8 nucleotides match TRBD1. The CDR3 is 15 amino acids. V lost 3 bases and J lost 8; bases outside the gene matches: 9. CDR1 is MNHEY and CDR2 is SMNVEV in the germline V gene (reference sequence). CDR3 sequence reads: CASSFLRGLLYEQFF. CDR3 coding DNA: TGTGCCAGCAGTTTTCTCAGGGGGCTACTTTATGAGCAGTTCTTC.

This chain connects TRBV5-4 to TRBJ1-1; 8 bases line up with TRBD1. J gave up 10 bases and V 0 bases, and 5 bases lay outside the gene matches. The CDR3 spans 13 residues. From germline, CDR1 is SGHNT and CDR2 YYREEE (reference sequence). The chain's CDR3 is CASSLGADRGAFF. The CDR3 DNA follows: TGTGCCAGCAGCTTGGGGGCCGACAGGGGAGCTTTCTTT.

The chain has TRBV27 and TRBJ1-1; 8 bases match TRBD1. The CDR3 contains 15 residues. Germline CDR1 and CDR2: MNHEY and SMNVEV (reference sequence). V shed 6 bases and J 4 bases; nucleotides not matched to a gene: 10. The CDR3 bases are TGTGCCAGCAGCGCAGACAGGGGATTGGGCACTGAAGCTTTCTTT. This sequence encodes CASSADRGLGTEAFF.

The chain joins TRBV29-1 to TRBJ1-1; D remains ambiguous. This CDR3 spans 11 amino acids. Trimming removed 6 bases at V and 1 base at J, with 6 bases between. CDR1 is SQVTM and CDR2 is ANQGSEA in the germline V gene. The DNA of the CDR3 is TGCAGCGTCGCGGAGAACACTGAAGCTTTCTTT. Translating it yields CSVAENTEAFF.

V and J are TRBV5-1 and TRBJ2-2, with 8 bases that match TRBD2. V lost 1 base to trimming and J lost 3 bases; unmatched junction nucleotides: 5. Germline V gene sequence: CDR1 SGHRS, CDR2 YFSETQ. The CDR3 is 16 amino acids. The CDR3 spells CASSLNLAGDTGELFF. DNA for the CDR3: TGCGCCAGCAGCTTGAATCTAGCGGGCGACACCGGGGAGCTGTTTTTT.